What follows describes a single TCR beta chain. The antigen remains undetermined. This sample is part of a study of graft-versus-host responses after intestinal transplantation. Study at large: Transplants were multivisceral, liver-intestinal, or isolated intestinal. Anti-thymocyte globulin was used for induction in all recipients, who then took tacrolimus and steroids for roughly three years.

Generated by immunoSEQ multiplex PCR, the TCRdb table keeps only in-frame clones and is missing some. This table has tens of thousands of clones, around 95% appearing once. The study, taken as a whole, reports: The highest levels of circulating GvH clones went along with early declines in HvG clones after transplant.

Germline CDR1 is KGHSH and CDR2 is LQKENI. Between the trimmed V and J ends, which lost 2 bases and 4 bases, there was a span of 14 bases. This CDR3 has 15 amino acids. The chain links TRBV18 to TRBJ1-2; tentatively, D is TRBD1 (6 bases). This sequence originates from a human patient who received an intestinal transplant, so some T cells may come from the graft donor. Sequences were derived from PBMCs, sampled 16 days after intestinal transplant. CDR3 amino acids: CASSPTGRASYGYTF. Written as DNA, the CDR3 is TGTGCCAGCTCACCAACAGGGAGGGCTAGCTATGGCTACACCTTC. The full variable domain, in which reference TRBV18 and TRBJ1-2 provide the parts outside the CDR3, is NAGVMQNPRHLVRRRGQEARLRCSPMKGHSHVYWYRQLPEEGLKFMVYLQKENIIDESGMPKERFSAEFPKEGPSILRIQQVVRGDSAAYFCASSPTGRASYGYTFGSGTRLTVV.